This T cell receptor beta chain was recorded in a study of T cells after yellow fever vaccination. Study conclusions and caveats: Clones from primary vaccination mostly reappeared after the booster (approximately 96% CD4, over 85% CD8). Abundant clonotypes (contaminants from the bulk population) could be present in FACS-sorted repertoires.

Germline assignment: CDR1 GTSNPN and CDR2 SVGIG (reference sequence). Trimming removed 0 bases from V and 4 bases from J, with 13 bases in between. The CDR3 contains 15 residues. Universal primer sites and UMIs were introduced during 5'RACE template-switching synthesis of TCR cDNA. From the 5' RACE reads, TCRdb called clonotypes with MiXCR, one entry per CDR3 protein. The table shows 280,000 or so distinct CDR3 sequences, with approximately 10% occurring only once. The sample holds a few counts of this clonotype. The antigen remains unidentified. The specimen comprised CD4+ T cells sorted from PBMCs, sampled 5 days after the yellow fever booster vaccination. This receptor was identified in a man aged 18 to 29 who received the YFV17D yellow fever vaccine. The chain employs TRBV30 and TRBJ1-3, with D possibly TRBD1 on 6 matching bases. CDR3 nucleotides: TGTGCCTGGAGTGTTGCGGGGGGCCCCGGAAACACCATATATTTT. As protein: CAWSVAGGPGNTIYF.